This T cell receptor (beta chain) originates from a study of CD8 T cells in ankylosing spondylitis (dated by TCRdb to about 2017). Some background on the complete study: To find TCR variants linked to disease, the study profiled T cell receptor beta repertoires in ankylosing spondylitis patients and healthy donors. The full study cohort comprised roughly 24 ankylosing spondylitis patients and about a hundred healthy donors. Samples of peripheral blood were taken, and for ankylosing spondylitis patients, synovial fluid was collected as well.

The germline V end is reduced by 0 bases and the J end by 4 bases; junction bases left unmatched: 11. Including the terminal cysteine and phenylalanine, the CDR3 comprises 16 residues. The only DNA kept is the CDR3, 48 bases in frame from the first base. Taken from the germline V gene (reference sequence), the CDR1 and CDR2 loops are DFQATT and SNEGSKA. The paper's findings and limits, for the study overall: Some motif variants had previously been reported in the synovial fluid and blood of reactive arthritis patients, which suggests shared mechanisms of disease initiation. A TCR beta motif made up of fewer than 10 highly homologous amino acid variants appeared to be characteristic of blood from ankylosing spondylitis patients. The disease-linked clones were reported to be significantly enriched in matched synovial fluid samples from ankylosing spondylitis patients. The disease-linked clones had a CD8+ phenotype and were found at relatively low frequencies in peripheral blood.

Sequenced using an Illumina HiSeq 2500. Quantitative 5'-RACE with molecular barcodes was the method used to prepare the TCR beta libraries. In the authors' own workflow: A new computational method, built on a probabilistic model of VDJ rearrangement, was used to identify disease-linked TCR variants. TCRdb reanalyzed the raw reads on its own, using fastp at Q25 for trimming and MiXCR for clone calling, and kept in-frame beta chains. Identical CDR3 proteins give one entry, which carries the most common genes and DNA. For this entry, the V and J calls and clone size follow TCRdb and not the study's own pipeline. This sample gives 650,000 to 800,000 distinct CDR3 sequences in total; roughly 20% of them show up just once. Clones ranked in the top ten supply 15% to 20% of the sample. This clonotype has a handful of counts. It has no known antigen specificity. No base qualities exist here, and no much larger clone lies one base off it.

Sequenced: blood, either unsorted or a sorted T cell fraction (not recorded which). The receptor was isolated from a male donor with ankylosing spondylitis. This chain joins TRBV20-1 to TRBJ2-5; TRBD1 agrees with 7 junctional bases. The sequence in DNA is TGCAGTGCTAGAGATATGACAGGGTTGGGGCGAGAGACCCAGTACTTC. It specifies CSARDMTGLGRETQYF.